This T cell receptor beta chain was documented in a study of CD4+ T cells in melanoma. CDR1 is MNHNS, CDR2 SASEGT, per germline. Trimming took off 2 bases at V and 10 bases at J, with 17 bases between the two ends. This CDR3 spans 15 amino acids. This clone was observed a handful of times. Its antigen is unidentified. Only in-frame clones appear in the TCRdb table, and some are missing; sequencing was by immunoSEQ multiplex PCR. The repertoire holds around 13,000 clones, with just over 70% as singletons. Study-wide findings and caveats: CD8+ T cell, macrophage and B cell function reportedly correlated with neoantigen-specific CD4+ T cells. Reportedly, melanoma neoantigen-specific CD4+ T cells showed varied differentiation states.

V is TRBV6-1 and J is TRBJ1-4; D perhaps matches TRBD1 (6 bases). This clonotype was sampled from a human donor with melanoma. Sequenced sample: cells from a culture (not recorded whether cultured in vitro). CDR3 in amino acids: CASSETGWGGGKLFF. The CDR3 coding sequence is TGTGCCAGCAGTGAAACAGGGTGGGGAGGCGGAAAACTGTTTTTT.